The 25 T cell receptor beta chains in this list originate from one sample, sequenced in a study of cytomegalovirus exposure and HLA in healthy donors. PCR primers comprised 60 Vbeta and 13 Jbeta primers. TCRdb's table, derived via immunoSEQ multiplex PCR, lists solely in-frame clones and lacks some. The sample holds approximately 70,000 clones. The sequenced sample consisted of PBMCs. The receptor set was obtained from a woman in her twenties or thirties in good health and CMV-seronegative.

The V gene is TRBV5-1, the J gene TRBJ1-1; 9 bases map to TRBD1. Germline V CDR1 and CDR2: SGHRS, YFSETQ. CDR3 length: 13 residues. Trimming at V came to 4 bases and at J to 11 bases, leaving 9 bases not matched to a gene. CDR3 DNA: TGCGCCAGCAGCGGGGGACAGGGTGTTCGGGCTTTCTTT. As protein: CASSGGQGVRAFF.

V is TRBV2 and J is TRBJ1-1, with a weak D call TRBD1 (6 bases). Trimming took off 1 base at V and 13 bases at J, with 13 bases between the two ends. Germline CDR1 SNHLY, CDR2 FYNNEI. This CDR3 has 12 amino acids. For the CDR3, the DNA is TGTGCCAGCAGTGAAGGTAGCAGGGACATTTTCTTT. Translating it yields CASSEGSRDIFF. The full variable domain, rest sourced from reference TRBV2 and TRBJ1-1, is EPEVTQTPSHQVTQMGQEVILRCVPISNHLYFYWYRQILGQKVEFLVSFYNNEISEKSEIFDDQFSVERPDGSNFTLKIRSTKLEDSAMYFCASSEGSRDIFFGQGTRLTVV.

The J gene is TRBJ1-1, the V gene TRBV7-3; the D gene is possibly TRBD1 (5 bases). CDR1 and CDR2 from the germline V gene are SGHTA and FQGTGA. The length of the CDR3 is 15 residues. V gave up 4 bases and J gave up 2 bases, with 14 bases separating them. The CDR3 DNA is TGTGCCAGCAGCTCCCAGGGAGGGGCCAACACTGAAGCTTTCTTT. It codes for CASSSQGGANTEAFF.

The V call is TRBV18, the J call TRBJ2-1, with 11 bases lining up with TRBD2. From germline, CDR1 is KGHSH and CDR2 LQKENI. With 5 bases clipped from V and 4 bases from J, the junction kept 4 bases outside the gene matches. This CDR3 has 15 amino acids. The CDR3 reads CASSLTSGEYNEQFF. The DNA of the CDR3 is TGTGCCAGCTCATTGACTAGCGGGGAGTACAATGAGCAGTTCTTC. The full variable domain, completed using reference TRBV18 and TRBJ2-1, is NAGVMQNPRHLVRRRGQEARLRCSPMKGHSHVYWYRQLPEEGLKFMVYLQKENIIDESGMPKERFSAEFPKEGPSILRIQQVVRGDSAAYFCASSLTSGEYNEQFFGPGTRLTVL.

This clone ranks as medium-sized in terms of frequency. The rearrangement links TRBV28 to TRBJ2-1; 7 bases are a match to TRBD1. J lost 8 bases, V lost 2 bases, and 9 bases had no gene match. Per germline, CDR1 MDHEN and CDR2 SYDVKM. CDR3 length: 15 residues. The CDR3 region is CASSLAGTAAYEQFF. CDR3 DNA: TGTGCCAGCAGTTTAGCCGGGACAGCGGCATATGAGCAGTTCTTC.

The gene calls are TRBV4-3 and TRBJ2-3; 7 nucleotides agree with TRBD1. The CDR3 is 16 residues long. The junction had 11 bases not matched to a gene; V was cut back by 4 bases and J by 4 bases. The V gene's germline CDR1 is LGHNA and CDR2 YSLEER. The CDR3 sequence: CASSPSGGQAPDTQYF. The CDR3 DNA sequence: TGCGCCAGCAGCCCCTCCGGAGGACAGGCCCCAGATACGCAGTATTTT.

CDR3 DNA sequence: TGTGCCAGCAGGGACAGCCGCTACGAGCAGTACTTC. This codes for CASRDSRYEQYF. This sequence joins TRBV6-5 and TRBJ2-7, with D tentatively TRBD1 (6 bases). V was clipped by 6 bases and J by 3 bases, with 9 bases between them. Germline assignment: CDR1 MNHEY and CDR2 SVGAGI. This CDR3 has 12 amino acids.

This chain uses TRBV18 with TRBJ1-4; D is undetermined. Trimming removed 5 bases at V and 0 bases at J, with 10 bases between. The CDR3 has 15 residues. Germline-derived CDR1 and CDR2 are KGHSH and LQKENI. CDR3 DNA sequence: TGTGCCAGCTCAGCGAACAGTGCAACTAATGAAAAACTGTTTTTT. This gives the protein CASSANSATNEKLFF.

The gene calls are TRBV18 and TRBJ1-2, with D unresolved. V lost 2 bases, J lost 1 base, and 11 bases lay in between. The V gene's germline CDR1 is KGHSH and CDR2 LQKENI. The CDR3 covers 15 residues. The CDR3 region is CASSPGGLLNYGYTF. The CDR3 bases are TGTGCCAGCTCACCAGGAGGTCTTCTTAACTATGGCTACACCTTC.

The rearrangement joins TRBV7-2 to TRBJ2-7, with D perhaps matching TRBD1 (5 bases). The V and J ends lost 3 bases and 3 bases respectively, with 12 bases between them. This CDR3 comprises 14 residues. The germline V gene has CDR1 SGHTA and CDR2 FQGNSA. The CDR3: CASSFVGQGYEQYF. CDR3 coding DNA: TGTGCCAGCAGCTTCGTAGGGCAGGGCTACGAGCAGTACTTC.

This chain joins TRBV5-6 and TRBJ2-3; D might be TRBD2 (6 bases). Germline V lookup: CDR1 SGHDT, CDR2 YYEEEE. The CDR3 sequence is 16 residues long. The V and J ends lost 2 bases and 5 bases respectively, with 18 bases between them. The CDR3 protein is CASSLRTTRVGDTQYF. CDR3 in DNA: TGTGCCAGCAGCTTACGGACTACTCGAGTGGGAGATACGCAGTATTTT.

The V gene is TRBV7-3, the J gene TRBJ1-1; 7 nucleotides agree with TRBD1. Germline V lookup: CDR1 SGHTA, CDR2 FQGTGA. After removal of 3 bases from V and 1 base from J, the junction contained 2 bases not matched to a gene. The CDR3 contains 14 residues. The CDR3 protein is CASSLQGENTEAFF. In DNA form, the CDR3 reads TGTGCCAGCAGCTTGCAGGGGGAGAACACTGAAGCTTTCTTT.

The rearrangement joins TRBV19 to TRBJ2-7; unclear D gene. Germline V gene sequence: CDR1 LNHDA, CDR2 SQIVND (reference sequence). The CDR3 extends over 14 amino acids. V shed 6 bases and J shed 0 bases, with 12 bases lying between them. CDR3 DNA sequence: TGTGCCAGTAGCTCCTCCCCGGGCTCCTACGAGCAGTACTTC. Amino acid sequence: CASSSSPGSYEQYF.

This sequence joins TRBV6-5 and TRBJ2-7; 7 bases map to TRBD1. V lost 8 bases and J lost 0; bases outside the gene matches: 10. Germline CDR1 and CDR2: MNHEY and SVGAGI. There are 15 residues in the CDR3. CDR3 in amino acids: CASALGAGGSYEQYF. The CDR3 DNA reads TGTGCCAGCGCCCTCGGGGCAGGGGGCTCCTACGAGCAGTACTTC.

In DNA, the CDR3 is TGTGCCATCAGAAGGGAAGGGGACACCGGGGAGCTGTTTTTT. Its translation: CAIRREGDTGELFF. The rearrangement joins TRBV10-3 to TRBJ2-2, with a possible D match to TRBD1 (5 bases). V was pared by 6 bases and J by 3 bases, with 11 bases between. The CDR3 is 14 residues long. The germline gives CDR1 ENHRY, CDR2 SYGVKD.

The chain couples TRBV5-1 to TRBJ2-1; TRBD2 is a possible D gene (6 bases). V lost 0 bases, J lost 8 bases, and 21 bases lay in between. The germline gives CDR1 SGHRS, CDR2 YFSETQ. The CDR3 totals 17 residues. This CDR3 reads CASSLVGGTQPRHEQFF. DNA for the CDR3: TGCGCCAGCAGCTTGGTTGGCGGGACTCAACCACGCCATGAGCAGTTCTTC.

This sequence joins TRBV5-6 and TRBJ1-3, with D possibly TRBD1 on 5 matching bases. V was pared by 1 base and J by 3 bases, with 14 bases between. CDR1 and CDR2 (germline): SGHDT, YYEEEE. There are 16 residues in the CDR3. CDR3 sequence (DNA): TGTGCCAGCAGCTTGTTTAGGACACTTGGTGGAAACACCATATATTTT. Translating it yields CASSLFRTLGGNTIYF.

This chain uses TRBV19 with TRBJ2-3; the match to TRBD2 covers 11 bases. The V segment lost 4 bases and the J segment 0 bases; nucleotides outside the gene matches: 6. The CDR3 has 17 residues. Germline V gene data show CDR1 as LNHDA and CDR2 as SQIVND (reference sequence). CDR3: CASSRVASGGSTDTQYF. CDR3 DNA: TGTGCCAGTAGTAGGGTGGCTAGCGGGGGGAGCACAGATACGCAGTATTTT.

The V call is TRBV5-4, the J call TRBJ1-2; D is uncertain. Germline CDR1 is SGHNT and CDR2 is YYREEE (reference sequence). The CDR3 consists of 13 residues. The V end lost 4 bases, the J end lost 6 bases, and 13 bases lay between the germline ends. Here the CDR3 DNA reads TGTGCCAGCAGCAGAGACTTCAAAGATGGCTACACCTTC. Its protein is CASSRDFKDGYTF. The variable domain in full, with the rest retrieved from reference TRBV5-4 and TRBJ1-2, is ETGVTQSPTHLIKTRGQQVTLRCSSQSGHNTVSWYQQALGQGPQFIFQYYREEENGRGNFPPRFSGLQFPNYSSELNVNALELDDSALYLCASSRDFKDGYTFGSGTRLTVV.

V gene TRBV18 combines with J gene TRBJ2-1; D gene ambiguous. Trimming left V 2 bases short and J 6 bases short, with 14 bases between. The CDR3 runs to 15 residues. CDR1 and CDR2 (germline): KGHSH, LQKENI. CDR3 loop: CASSPNPSAGNEQFF. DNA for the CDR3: TGTGCCAGCTCACCAAACCCCTCGGCAGGCAATGAGCAGTTCTTC.

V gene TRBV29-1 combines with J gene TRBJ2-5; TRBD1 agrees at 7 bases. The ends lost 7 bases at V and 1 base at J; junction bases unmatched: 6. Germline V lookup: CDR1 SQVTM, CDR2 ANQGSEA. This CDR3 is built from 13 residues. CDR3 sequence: CSAHRGLQETQYF. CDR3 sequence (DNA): TGCAGCGCCCACAGGGGCCTCCAAGAGACCCAGTACTTC.

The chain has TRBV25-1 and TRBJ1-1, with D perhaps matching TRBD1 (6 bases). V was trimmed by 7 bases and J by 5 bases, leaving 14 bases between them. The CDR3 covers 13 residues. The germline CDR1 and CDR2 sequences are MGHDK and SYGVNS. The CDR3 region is CASTTGYRTEAFF. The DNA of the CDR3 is TGTGCCAGCACCACAGGGTACAGGACTGAAGCTTTCTTT.

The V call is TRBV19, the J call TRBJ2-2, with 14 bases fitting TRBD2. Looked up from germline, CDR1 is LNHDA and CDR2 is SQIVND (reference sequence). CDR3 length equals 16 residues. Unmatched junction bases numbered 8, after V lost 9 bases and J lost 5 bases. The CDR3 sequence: CASDRGLAGVTGELFF. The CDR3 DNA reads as TGTGCCAGCGACCGGGGACTAGCGGGAGTTACCGGGGAGCTGTTTTTT.

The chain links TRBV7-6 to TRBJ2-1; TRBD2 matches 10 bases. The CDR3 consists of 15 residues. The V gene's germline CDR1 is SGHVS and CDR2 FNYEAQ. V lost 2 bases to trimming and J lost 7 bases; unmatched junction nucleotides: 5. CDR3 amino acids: CASSLTAGGLNEQFF. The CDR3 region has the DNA TGTGCCAGCAGCTTAACAGCGGGGGGGCTTAATGAGCAGTTCTTC.

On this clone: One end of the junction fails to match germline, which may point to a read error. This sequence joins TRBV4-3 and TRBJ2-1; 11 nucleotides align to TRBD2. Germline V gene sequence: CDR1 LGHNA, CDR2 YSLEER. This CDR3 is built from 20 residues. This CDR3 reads CASSPTYSTSGVSSDNEQFF. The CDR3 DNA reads TGCGCCAGCAGCCCCACCTACTCGACTAGCGGGGTAAGCTCCGACAATGAGCAGTTCTTC.